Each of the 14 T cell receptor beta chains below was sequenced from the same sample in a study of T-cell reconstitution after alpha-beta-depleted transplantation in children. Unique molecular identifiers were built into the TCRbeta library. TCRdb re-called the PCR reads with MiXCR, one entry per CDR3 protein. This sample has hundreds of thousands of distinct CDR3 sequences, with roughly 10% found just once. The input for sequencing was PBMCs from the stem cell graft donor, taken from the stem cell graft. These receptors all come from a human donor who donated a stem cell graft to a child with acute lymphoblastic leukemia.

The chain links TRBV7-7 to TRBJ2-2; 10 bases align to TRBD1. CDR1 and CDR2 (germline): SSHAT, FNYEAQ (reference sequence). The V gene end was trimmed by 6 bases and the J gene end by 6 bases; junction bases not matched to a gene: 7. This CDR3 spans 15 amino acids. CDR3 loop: CASRSGQGDSGELFF. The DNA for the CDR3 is TGTGCCAGCAGATCTGGACAGGGGGATTCCGGGGAGCTGTTTTTT. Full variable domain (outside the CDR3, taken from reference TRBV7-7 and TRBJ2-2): GAGVSQSPRYKVTKRGQDVTLRCDPISSHATLYWYQQALGQGPEFLTYFNYEAQPDKSGLPSDRFSAERPEGSISTLTIQRTEQRDSAMYRCASRSGQGDSGELFFGEGSRLTVL.

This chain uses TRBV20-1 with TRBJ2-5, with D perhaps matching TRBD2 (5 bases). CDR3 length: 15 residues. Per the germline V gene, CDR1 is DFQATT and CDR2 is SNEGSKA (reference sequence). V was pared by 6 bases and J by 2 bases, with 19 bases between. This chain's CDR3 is CSAHQPTGLQETQYF. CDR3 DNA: TGCAGTGCCCACCAACCCACCGGACTTCAAGAGACCCAGTACTTC.

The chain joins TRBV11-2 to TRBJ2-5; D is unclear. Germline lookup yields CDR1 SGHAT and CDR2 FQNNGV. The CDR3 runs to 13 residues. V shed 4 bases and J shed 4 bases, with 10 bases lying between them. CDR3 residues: CASSWTPGETQYF. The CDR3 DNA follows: TGTGCCAGCAGCTGGACGCCAGGAGAGACCCAGTACTTC.

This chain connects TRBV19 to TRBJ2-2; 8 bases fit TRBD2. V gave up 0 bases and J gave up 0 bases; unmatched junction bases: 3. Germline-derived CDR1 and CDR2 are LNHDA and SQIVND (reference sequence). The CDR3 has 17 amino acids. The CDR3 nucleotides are TGTGCCAGTAGTATAGAACTGGGACTAGCGAACACCGGGGAGCTGTTTTTT. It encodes CASSIELGLANTGELFF. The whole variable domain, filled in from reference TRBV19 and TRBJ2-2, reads DGGITQSPKYLFRKEGQNVTLSCEQNLNHDAMYWYRQDPGQGLRLIYYSQIVNDFQKGDIAEGYSVSREKKESFPLTVTSAQKNPTAFYLCASSIELGLANTGELFFGEGSRLTVL.

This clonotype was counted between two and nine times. The CDR3 bases are TGTGCCAGCAGTCGCGGGACTAGCCTTAATGAGCAGTTCTTC. Its translation is CASSRGTSLNEQFF. This sequence joins TRBV6-2 or TRBV6-3 and TRBJ2-1; 9 bases line up with TRBD2. The ends lost 5 bases at V and 7 bases at J; junction bases unmatched: 6. Germline CDR1 is MNHEY and CDR2 is SVGEGT. The CDR3 length is 14 residues.

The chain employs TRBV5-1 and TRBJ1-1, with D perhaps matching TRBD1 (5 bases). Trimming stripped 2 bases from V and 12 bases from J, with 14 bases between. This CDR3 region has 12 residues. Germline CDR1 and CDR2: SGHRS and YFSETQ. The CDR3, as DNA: TGCGCCAGCAGCTTTAACTCAGGGCTCCCTTTCTTT. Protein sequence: CASSFNSGLPFF.

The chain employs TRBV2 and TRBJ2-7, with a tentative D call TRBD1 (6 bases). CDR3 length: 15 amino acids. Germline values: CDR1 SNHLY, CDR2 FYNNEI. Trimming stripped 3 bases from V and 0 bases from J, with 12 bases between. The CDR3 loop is CASSERTVPSYEQYF. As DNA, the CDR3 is TGTGCCAGCAGTGAGAGGACAGTCCCCTCCTACGAGCAGTACTTC.

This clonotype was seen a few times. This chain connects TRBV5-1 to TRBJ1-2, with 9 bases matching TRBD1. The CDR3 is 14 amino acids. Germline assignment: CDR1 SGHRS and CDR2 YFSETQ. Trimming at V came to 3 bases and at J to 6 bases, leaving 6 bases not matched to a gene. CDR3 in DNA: TGCGCCAGCAGCTGGGAGGGACAGGGAGATGGCTACACCTTC. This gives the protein CASSWEGQGDGYTF.

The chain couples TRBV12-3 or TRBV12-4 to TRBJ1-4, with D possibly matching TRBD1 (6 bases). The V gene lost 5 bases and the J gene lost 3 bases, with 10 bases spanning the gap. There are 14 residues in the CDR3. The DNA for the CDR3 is TGTGCCAGCAGTCGAGGGGGTTCTAATGAAAAACTGTTTTTT. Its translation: CASSRGGSNEKLFF.

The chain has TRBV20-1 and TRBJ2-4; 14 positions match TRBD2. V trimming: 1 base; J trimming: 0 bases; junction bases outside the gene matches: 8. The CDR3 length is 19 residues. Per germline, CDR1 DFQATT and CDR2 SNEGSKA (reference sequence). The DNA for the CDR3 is TGCAGTGCTAGAGGACCGGGACTAGCGGGGGCTCTAGCCAAAAACATTCAGTACTTC. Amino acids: CSARGPGLAGALAKNIQYF.

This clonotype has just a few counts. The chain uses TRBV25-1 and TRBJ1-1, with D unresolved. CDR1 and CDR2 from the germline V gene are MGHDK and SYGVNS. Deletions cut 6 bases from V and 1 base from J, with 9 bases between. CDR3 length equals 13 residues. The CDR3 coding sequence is TGTGCCAGCAGGCGAAATACGAACACTGAAGCTTTCTTT. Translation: CASRRNTNTEAFF.

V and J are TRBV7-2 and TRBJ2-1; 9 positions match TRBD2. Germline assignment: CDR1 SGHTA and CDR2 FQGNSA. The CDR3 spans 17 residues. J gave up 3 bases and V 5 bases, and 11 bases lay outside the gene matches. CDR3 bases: TGTGCCAGCAGCCCGCAGTCAGCGGGGGGCAGCTACAATGAGCAGTTCTTC. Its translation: CASSPQSAGGSYNEQFF.

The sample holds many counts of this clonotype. CDR3 nucleotides: TGCAGCGTACTGGGGACAGCTAATGAGCAGTTCTTC. Translating gives CSVLGTANEQFF. This chain uses TRBV29-1 with TRBJ2-1; 7 bases match TRBD1. The V gene's germline CDR1 is SQVTM and CDR2 ANQGSEA. CDR3 length equals 12 residues. Trimming removed 6 bases from V and 7 bases from J; junction bases left unmatched: 6.

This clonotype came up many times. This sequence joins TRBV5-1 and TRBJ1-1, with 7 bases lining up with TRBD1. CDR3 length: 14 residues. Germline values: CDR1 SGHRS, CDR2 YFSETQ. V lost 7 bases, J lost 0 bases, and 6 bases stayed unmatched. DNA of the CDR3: TGCGCCAGCGAATCGGGACAGCTGAACACTGAAGCTTTCTTT. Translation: CASESGQLNTEAFF.